This TCR beta chain emerged from a study of blood T cell repertoires in COVID-19. Germline values: CDR1 SGHTA, CDR2 FQGNSA. The ends were cut back, 6 bases at V and 1 base at J, with 12 bases in the middle. CDR3 size: 14 residues. Here immunoSEQ multiplex PCR was the method, and the copy in TCRdb shows in-frame clones only, minus some. The table shows around 65,000 clones, with 65% to 85% occurring only once. Sequences were obtained from peripheral blood. The chain is built from TRBV7-2 and TRBJ1-1, with D tentatively TRBD1 (5 bases). This sequence was found in a human donor in a cohort sampled during active COVID-19. The CDR3 here is CASRNGGGNTEAFF. CDR3 coding DNA: TGTGCCAGCAGAAATGGGGGGGGGAACACTGAAGCTTTCTTT.